Listed below are T cell receptor beta chains from one sample, sequenced in a study of blood T cell repertoires in COVID-19. Clones were sequenced by immunoSEQ multiplex PCR, and TCRdb holds only the in-frame ones, with some missing. The sample has about 230,000 clones, 75% to 90% seen once. The sequenced sample was peripheral blood. These receptors came from a woman in her seventies with active or convalescent COVID-19. Each CDR3 is given with its conserved first and last residue. A D gene is named only where the DNA matches it firmly. Rows may omit the clone size; those that give it use once, few, many or a size class.

size	D	V	J	DNA	CDR3
many	-	TRBV2	TRBJ1-5	TGTGCCAGCCAACAGGGAACTGGTCGAAGCAATCAGCCCCAGCATTTT	CASQQGTGRSNQPQHF
once	TRBD2	TRBV28	TRBJ2-5	TGTGCCAGCAGTAGGAGTGGGGCGGGAGGGTTGCAGACCCAGTACTTC	CASSRSGAGGLQTQYF
-	TRBD2	TRBV4-1	TRBJ2-1	TGCGCCAGCAGCAAGGGCGGGACTATCAATGAGCAGTTCTTC	CASSKGGTINEQFF
once	-	TRBV2	TRBJ2-1	TGTGCCAGCAGTGACCAGGGGTCCTACAATGAGCAGTTCTTC	CASSDQGSYNEQFF
-	TRBD2	TRBV7-9	TRBJ2-5	TGTGCCAGTACCAACGGGGGGAGAGAGACCCAGTACTTC	CASTNGGRETQYF
-	TRBD2	TRBV7-9	TRBJ2-1	TGTGCCAGCAGCTTAGCAACCGGGACTAGACGCTACAATGAGCAGTTCTTC	CASSLATGTRRYNEQFF
-	TRBD2	TRBV5-1	TRBJ2-5	TGCGCCAGCAGCTTGGGCGGTAGCGGGAGTGCAGAGACCCAGTACTTC	CASSLGGSGSAETQYF
many	TRBD1	TRBV4-1	TRBJ2-7	TGCGCCAGCAGCCAAGGGACAGGGGATCGTTACGAGCAGTACTTC	CASSQGTGDRYEQYF
-	TRBD1	TRBV19	TRBJ1-1	TGTGCCAGTAGACCTTGGACAGGGGGAATGAACACTGAAGCTTTCTTT	CASRPWTGGMNTEAFF
-	TRBD2	TRBV30	TRBJ2-1	TGTGCCTGGACCCTGAGTAGCGGGAGATTTGGCAATGAGCAGTTCTTC	CAWTLSSGRFGNEQFF